One sample yielded the 26 T cell receptor beta chains listed below, sequenced in a study of molecular identifiers for immune sequencing clone quantification. TCRdb independently ran MiXCR on the PCR reads; one entry per CDR3 protein. This sample yields about 500,000 distinct CDR3 sequences, of which about 26% are seen a single time; around 0.79% belongs to the top ten. Sequencing was carried out using naive CD8+ T cells from blood, with Jurkat cell RNA spiked in. This sample's subset: FACS-sorted CD8+CD4-CCR7+CD45RA+ naive T cells. The receptors come from a human donor in good health. Some libraries in this study had Jurkat cell RNA spiked in.

This clonotype was detected a few times. A read error is likely, as this CDR3 ends without the conserved phenylalanine or tryptophan. The V and J genes are TRBV13 and TRBJ2-6, with D unclear. Trimming shortened V by 0 bases and J by 0 bases, and 3 bases separated the two germline ends. Germline V gene lookup returns CDR1 PRHDT and CDR2 FYEKMQ (reference sequence). CDR3 length equals 15 residues. DNA of the CDR3: TGTGCCAGCAGCTTAGGCGCCTCTGGGGCCAACGTCCTGACTTCC. Amino acid sequence: CASSLGASGANVLTS.

The chain carries TRBV21-1 and TRBJ2-7; the D segment call TRBD2 is taken from the table without a DNA check. TRBV21-1 is a known pseudogene. This CDR3 comprises 14 residues. The CDR3 sequence: CASSKREKSYEQYF. CDR3 DNA: TGTGCCAGCAGCAAAAGGGAGAAGAGCTACGAGCAGTACTTC.

The V call is TRBV7-2, the J call TRBJ1-6, with D perhaps matching TRBD1 (5 bases). This CDR3 has 20 amino acids. From germline, CDR1 is SGHTA and CDR2 FQGNSA. V was shortened by 1 base and J by 8 bases, with 27 bases between the two germline ends. The CDR3 region is CASSLGRAGRGPFRDSPLHF. In DNA, the CDR3 is TGTGCCAGCAGCTTAGGGAGGGCGGGACGCGGGCCCTTTCGTGATTCACCCCTCCACTTT.

This clonotype was observed a few times. The chain recombines TRBV28 with TRBJ2-3, with D tentatively TRBD1 or TRBD2 (5 bases each). This CDR3 contains 17 residues. The germline V and J ends were trimmed by 4 bases and 1 base, with 18 bases remaining between them. Germline assignment: CDR1 MDHEN and CDR2 SYDVKM. CDR3 amino acids: CASSSPGTIGRTDTQYF. As DNA, the CDR3 is TGTGCCAGCAGTTCCCCCGGGACGATAGGGCGCACAGATACGCAGTATTTT.

On this clonotype itself: This could be a read error, since a much larger clone is one nucleotide away. The conserved closing phenylalanine or tryptophan is absent in this CDR3, likely reflecting a read error. This sequence joins TRBV5-4 and TRBJ2-1; 12 positions match TRBD2. The CDR3 has 15 amino acids. The V gene end was trimmed by 2 bases and the J gene end by 9 bases; junction bases not matched to a gene: 6. Germline V gene sequence: CDR1 SGHNT, CDR2 YYREEE (reference sequence). Here the CDR3 DNA reads TGTGCCAGCAGCTTCTCTAGCGGGGGGGCAGGTGAGCAGTTCATC. Its translation is CASSFSSGGAGEQFI.

In this sample, this clonotype turned up a few times. The J gene is TRBJ2-5, the V gene TRBV12-3 or TRBV12-4; tentatively, D is TRBD2 (5 bases). V was pared by 4 bases and J by 6 bases, with 9 bases between. The length of the CDR3 is 12 residues. CDR3 DNA sequence: TGTGCCAGCAGTTCCGGAGGTCAGACCCAGTACTTC. Translation: CASSSGGQTQYF.

V usage is TRBV20-1 and J usage is TRBJ2-1, with 8 bases lining up with TRBD1. The ends lost 5 bases at V and 8 bases at J; junction bases unmatched: 8. This CDR3 has 13 residues. Germline CDR1 reads DFQATT; CDR2 reads SNEGSKA (reference sequence). CDR3 nucleotides: TGCAGTGCTCCCCGGACAGGGTATCATGAGCAGTTCTTC. It is translated as CSAPRTGYHEQFF.

This clonotype has a handful of counts. V and J are TRBV5-1 and TRBJ2-1, with 9 nucleotides matching TRBD1. Germline values: CDR1 SGHRS, CDR2 YFSETQ. The V gene end was trimmed by 3 bases and the J gene end by 2 bases; junction bases not matched to a gene: 9. This CDR3 comprises 17 residues. CDR3 bases: TGCGCCAGCAGCTCCCGAAACAGACAGGGGGCCTACAATGAGCAGTTCTTC. This codes for CASSSRNRQGAYNEQFF.

This chain uses TRBV25-1 with TRBJ1-4; perhaps TRBD1 as D (5 bases). V lost 3 bases and J lost 4, with 6 bases in between. CDR3 length equals 13 residues. Germline CDR1 MGHDK, CDR2 SYGVNS. As DNA, the CDR3 is TGTGCCAGCAGTGATCAGGGTAATGAAAAACTGTTTTTT. Encoded protein: CASSDQGNEKLFF.

This clonotype has more than one count but fewer than ten. The V gene is TRBV19, the J gene TRBJ1-1; unclear D gene. V was clipped by 7 bases and J by 1 base, with 16 bases between them. The CDR3 covers 15 residues. CDR1 is LNHDA and CDR2 is SQIVND in the germline V gene (reference sequence). CDR3 region: CASNAGPSSNTEAFF. The CDR3 DNA is TGTGCCAGTAACGCCGGGCCATCCTCGAACACTGAAGCTTTCTTT.

Worth noting for this clonotype: A read error may be the cause here, since a much bigger clone is one base away. This sequence joins TRBV29-1 and TRBJ1-1; 9 bases fit TRBD1. CDR3 size: 13 residues. Germline values: CDR1 SQVTM, CDR2 ANQGSEA. After removal of 4 bases from V and 12 bases from J, the junction contained 12 bases not matched to a gene. The CDR3, as DNA: TGCAGCGTTGGAGATCCTGGGGACAGGGAAACTTTCTTT. This sequence encodes CSVGDPGDRETFF.

The chain combines TRBV7-3 with TRBJ2-3, with D unresolved. CDR1 and CDR2 (germline): SGHTA, FQGTGA. There are 13 residues in the CDR3. The V end lost 1 base, the J end lost 2 bases, and 4 bases lay between the germline ends. The CDR3, as DNA: TGTGCCAGCAGCTTAATCGCCACAGATACGCAGTATTTT. Amino acid sequence: CASSLIATDTQYF.

This clonotype occurred a few times. The junction shows a germline mismatch at one end, possibly a read error. V usage is TRBV19 and J usage is TRBJ1-1; no reliable D call. CDR3 length equals 12 residues. Germline V gives CDR1 LNHDA, CDR2 SQIVND (reference sequence). For the CDR3, the DNA is TGTACCAGTAGTATGCCCGGGGCTGAAGCTTTCTTT. This encodes CTSSMPGAEAFF.

The chain recombines TRBV12-3 or TRBV12-4 with TRBJ2-3; D unresolved. The V gene lost 6 bases and the J gene lost 4 bases, with 20 bases spanning the gap. The CDR3 contains 16 residues. The CDR3 reads CASRPSRMRSADTQYF. CDR3 nucleotide sequence: TGTGCCAGCAGACCTTCTAGGATGCGGTCCGCAGATACGCAGTATTTT.

The chain recombines TRBV4-3 with TRBJ2-2; 8 bases align to TRBD1. Germline V lookup: CDR1 LGHNA, CDR2 YSLEER. The CDR3 is 16 residues long. V lost 6 bases and J lost 3; bases outside the gene matches: 9. DNA of the CDR3: TGCGCCAGCAGATCCCACAGGGGGTATGACACCGGGGAGCTGTTTTTT. It yields the protein CASRSHRGYDTGELFF.

The CDR3 sequence: CASSQDLWSTNEKLFF. CDR3 DNA sequence: TGTGCCAGCAGCCAAGATCTCTGGTCAACTAATGAAAAACTGTTTTTT. J is TRBJ1-4 and V is TRBV3-1, with D unresolved. Germline loops: CDR1 LGHDT, CDR2 YNNKEL (reference sequence). V was shortened by 0 bases and J by 0 bases, with 8 bases between the two germline ends. The CDR3 is 16 amino acids.

The chain is built from TRBV20-1 and TRBJ2-2; no definite D call. The ends were cut back, 0 bases at V and 2 bases at J, with 10 bases in the middle. The CDR3 length is 15 residues. Germline lookup yields CDR1 DFQATT and CDR2 SNEGSKA (reference sequence). The CDR3 spells CSARDQTHNTGELFF. CDR3 DNA sequence: TGCAGTGCTAGAGACCAGACTCATAACACCGGGGAGCTGTTTTTT.

The chain employs TRBV4-2 and TRBJ1-5, with D perhaps matching TRBD1 (5 bases). The CDR3 contains 15 residues. The germline V and J ends were trimmed by 1 base and 9 bases, with 16 bases remaining between them. Germline V CDR1 and CDR2: LGHNA, YNFKEQ. This CDR3 is CASSQGGDGGSPQHF. CDR3 nucleotides: TGTGCCAGCAGCCAAGGAGGAGACGGGGGGTCGCCCCAGCATTTT.

As for this clonotype: A read error is possible here, since a much larger clone lies one base away. CDR3 sequence: CSARSGSTDTQYF. DNA for the CDR3: TGCAGTGCTAGGAGCGGTTCGACAGATACGCAGTATTTT. The rearrangement joins TRBV20-1 to TRBJ2-3; tentative D call: TRBD2 (5 bases). This CDR3 spans 13 amino acids. Germline V gene data show CDR1 as DFQATT and CDR2 as SNEGSKA (reference sequence). The ends were cut back, 3 bases at V and 3 bases at J, with 10 bases in the middle.

This chain connects TRBV30 to TRBJ2-7; D ambiguous. Between the trimmed V and J ends, which lost 0 bases and 1 base, there was a span of 7 bases. This CDR3 has 13 amino acids. Germline CDR1 is GTSNPN and CDR2 is SVGIG (reference sequence). The CDR3 nucleotides read TGTGCCTGGAGTGTGGGGTTTTCCTACGAGCAGTACTTC. It specifies CAWSVGFSYEQYF.

This clonotype was recorded a few times. CDR3 coding DNA: TGTGCCAGCAGCCAAGAGTCTAGCACAGATACGCAGTATTTT. Protein: CASSQESSTDTQYF. The V gene is TRBV4-2, the J gene TRBJ2-3, with D unresolved. The CDR3 sequence is 14 residues long. Trimming stripped 0 bases from V and 0 bases from J, with 4 bases between. Per the germline V gene, CDR1 is LGHNA and CDR2 is YNFKEQ.

This clonotype was seen repeatedly, ten times or more. V usage is TRBV6-1 and J usage is TRBJ1-2, with D tentatively TRBD1 (5 bases). Germline V gene lookup returns CDR1 MNHNS and CDR2 SASEGT. This CDR3 spans 13 amino acids. The germline V and J ends were trimmed by 8 bases and 1 base, with 11 bases remaining between them. The CDR3 DNA reads TGTGCCAGCGTAGAGACAGTTAACTATGGCTACACCTTC. Translated: CASVETVNYGYTF.

This clonotype has just a few counts. V is TRBV29-1 and J is TRBJ2-7, with D possibly TRBD2 on 5 matching bases. From germline, CDR1 is SQVTM and CDR2 ANQGSEA. Trimming removed 4 bases at V and 0 bases at J, with 10 bases between. The CDR3 runs 13 residues. The CDR3 protein is CSVGRQNSYEQYF. DNA of the CDR3: TGCAGCGTTGGGAGGCAGAACTCCTACGAGCAGTACTTC.

This clonotype appeared many times. This chain connects TRBV29-1 to TRBJ1-2, with unresolved D. Trimming removed 3 bases at V and 3 bases at J, with 8 bases between. CDR3 length: 12 amino acids. Germline CDR1 reads SQVTM; CDR2 reads ANQGSEA. The CDR3 protein is CSVEGEDYGYTF. The DNA for the CDR3 is TGCAGCGTTGAGGGAGAAGACTATGGCTACACCTTC.

The chain has TRBV2 and TRBJ2-3, with 9 bases fitting TRBD2. The length of the CDR3 is 14 residues. Germline CDR1 SNHLY, CDR2 FYNNEI. CDR3: CGLLSGGSTDTQYF. In DNA form, the CDR3 reads TGTGGCCTCCTTAGCGGGGGCTCCACAGATACGCAGTATTTT.

This clonotype was seen a handful of times. This chain connects TRBV27 to TRBJ1-5; D gene uncertain. CDR1 MNHEY and CDR2 SMNVEV come from the germline V gene (reference sequence). The CDR3 runs 13 residues. V was trimmed by 0 bases and J by 5 bases, leaving 5 bases between them. CDR3 in amino acids: CASSLSVYQPQHF. The CDR3, as DNA: TGTGCCAGCAGTTTATCGGTGTATCAGCCCCAGCATTTT.